Below, 15 T cell receptor beta chains from the same sample are listed, as sequenced in a study of cytomegalovirus exposure and HLA in healthy donors. This PCR relied on a set of 60 Vbeta primers and 13 Jbeta primers. Profiling relied on immunoSEQ multiplex PCR, and the TCRdb table lists in-frame clones only, not all of them. This table holds some 28,000 clones, more than 55% found once. Sequenced: PBMCs. The receptors derive from a male donor in good health and CMV-seropositive.

In this sample, this clone turned up once. This chain uses TRBV4-1 with TRBJ1-6, with 7 bases matching TRBD1. The junction had 2 bases not matched to a gene; V was cut back by 3 bases and J by 6 bases. The CDR3 contains 14 residues. Germline CDR1 MGHRA, CDR2 YSYEKL. DNA for the CDR3: TGCGCCAGCAGCCAGGACAGGTTTAATTCACCCCTCCACTTT. Protein product: CASSQDRFNSPLHF.

The chain combines TRBV5-8 with TRBJ1-5; no clear D gene. This CDR3 has 12 amino acids. The germline V and J ends were trimmed by 0 bases and 6 bases, with 4 bases remaining between them. Germline V lookup: CDR1 SGHTS, CDR2 YDEGEE. CDR3 sequence (DNA): TGTGCCAGCAGCTTGGCCGGTCAGCCCCAGCATTTT. It encodes CASSLAGQPQHF.

This clone was seen only a few times. J is TRBJ2-2 and V is TRBV7-9; 7 positions match TRBD2. The CDR3 has 15 amino acids. J lost 1 base, V lost 3 bases, and 2 bases had no gene match. Germline CDR1 and CDR2: SEHNR and FQNEAQ (reference sequence). CDR3 residues: CASSLIAGNTGELFF. Written as DNA, the CDR3 is TGTGCCAGCAGCTTGATAGCGGGGAACACCGGGGAGCTGTTTTTT.

The CDR3 sequence: CASSQDAGRGTEQYF. CDR3 DNA: TGTGCCAGCAGCCAAGATGCCGGGAGGGGTACCGAGCAGTACTTC. The rearrangement links TRBV4-2 to TRBJ2-7; TRBD2 matches 8 bases. Germline assignment: CDR1 LGHNA and CDR2 YNFKEQ. The CDR3 contains 15 residues. With 0 bases clipped from V and 6 bases from J, the junction kept 7 bases outside the gene matches.

In its sample, this clone was seen a few times. The V and J genes are TRBV6-1 and TRBJ2-4, with D unresolved. V gave up 6 bases and J gave up 4 bases, with 16 bases separating them. Looked up from germline, CDR1 is MNHNS and CDR2 is SASEGT. The CDR3 is 15 amino acids. CDR3 nucleotides: TGTGCCAGCAGGGATTACTTGGGCGTTAAAAACATTCAGTACTTC. It is translated as CASRDYLGVKNIQYF.

This rearrangement joins TRBV7-2 to TRBJ1-4, with TRBD1 as a possible D gene (6 bases). CDR1 and CDR2 (germline): SGHTA, FQGNSA. The length of the CDR3 is 16 residues. Trimming left V 5 bases short and J 0 bases short, with 13 bases between. CDR3 loop: CASSPRDTATNEKLFF. DNA for the CDR3: TGTGCCAGCAGCCCCCGGGACACCGCAACTAATGAAAAACTGTTTTTT.

The rearrangement joins TRBV7-6 to TRBJ1-1; tentatively, D is TRBD1 (6 bases). Trimming took off 3 bases at V and 1 base at J, with 12 bases between the two ends. Germline CDR1 reads SGHVS; CDR2 reads FNYEAQ. This CDR3 has 15 residues. CDR3 residues: CASSFGTPPNTEAFF. The DNA of the CDR3 is TGTGCCAGCAGCTTTGGGACACCCCCGAACACTGAAGCTTTCTTT.

This clone was detected a few times. The chain employs TRBV19 and TRBJ1-5; D call uncertain. Between the trimmed V and J ends, which lost 4 bases and 9 bases, there was a span of 10 bases. Germline loops: CDR1 LNHDA, CDR2 SQIVND (reference sequence). This CDR3 contains 12 residues. CDR3 nucleotides: TGTGCCAGTAGTACACGAGAGGGGCCCCAGCATTTT. This sequence encodes CASSTREGPQHF. Filled out from reference TRBV19 and TRBJ1-5, the complete variable domain reads DGGITQSPKYLFRKEGQNVTLSCEQNLNHDAMYWYRQDPGQGLRLIYYSQIVNDFQKGDIAEGYSVSREKKESFPLTVTSAQKNPTAFYLCASSTREGPQHFGDGTRLSIL.

The chain combines TRBV14 with TRBJ2-5; maybe TRBD1 (5 bases). Trimming cost V 2 bases and J 4 bases, with 11 bases left between them. CDR1 is SGHDN and CDR2 is FVKESK in the germline V gene. The CDR3 length is 14 residues. The CDR3 DNA is TGTGCCAGCAGCCAAACAGGAGTATTAGAGACCCAGTACTTC. The encoded protein is CASSQTGVLETQYF.

The chain combines TRBV7-9 with TRBJ1-1; TRBD1 matches 7 bases. CDR1 and CDR2 (germline): SEHNR, FQNEAQ (reference sequence). J lost 4 bases, V lost 5 bases, and 10 bases had no gene match. The CDR3 extends over 15 amino acids. The CDR3 sequence is CASSKGRQGGTEAFF. For the CDR3, the DNA is TGTGCCAGCAGCAAAGGGCGACAGGGAGGCACTGAAGCTTTCTTT.

This chain joins TRBV28 and TRBJ2-3; a weak D match, TRBD2 (8 bases). The V and J ends lost 4 bases and 3 bases respectively, with 32 bases between them. The germline CDR1 and CDR2 sequences are MDHEN and SYDVKM. This CDR3 region has 21 residues. DNA of the CDR3: TGTGCCAGCAGTTCGGATGGGGACAGAACTAGCGGAAGAGGGGGGACAGATACGCAGTATTTT. Protein sequence: CASSSDGDRTSGRGGTDTQYF.

The V call is TRBV18, the J call TRBJ2-7, with 8 positions matching TRBD2. J gave up 5 bases and V 3 bases, and 3 bases lay outside the gene matches. Germline CDR1 and CDR2: KGHSH and LQKENI. CDR3 length equals 13 residues. CDR3 bases: TGTGCCAGCTCACCGGGACTAGTAGACGAGCAGTACTTC. Translated, it gives CASSPGLVDEQYF.

The J gene is TRBJ1-1, the V gene TRBV7-3, with a possible D match to TRBD1 (5 bases). The germline CDR1 and CDR2 sequences are SGHTA and FQGTGA. The CDR3 totals 15 residues. V was trimmed by 5 bases and J by 0 bases, leaving 13 bases between them. The CDR3 spells CASSPLTVMNTEAFF. The CDR3 DNA reads TGTGCCAGCAGCCCCTTGACAGTAATGAACACTGAAGCTTTCTTT.

The chain recombines TRBV7-8 with TRBJ1-1, with D possibly being TRBD1 (5 bases). The CDR3 loop spans 14 amino acids. The V gene's germline CDR1 is SGHVS and CDR2 FQNEAQ. V was pared by 0 bases and J by 4 bases, with 9 bases between. CDR3 sequence: CASSLAQGSTEAFF. CDR3 DNA: TGTGCCAGCAGCTTAGCGCAGGGCAGCACTGAAGCTTTCTTT.

The gene calls are TRBV30 and TRBJ2-7; 7 bases map to TRBD1. The ends lost 7 bases at V and 3 bases at J; junction bases unmatched: 9. The CDR3 covers 13 residues. Per the germline V gene, CDR1 is GTSNPN and CDR2 is SVGIG (reference sequence). CDR3: CASHSGTVYEQYF. As DNA, the CDR3 is TGTGCCTCCCATTCCGGGACAGTCTACGAGCAGTACTTC.